Below, 19 T cell receptor beta chains from the same sample are listed, as sequenced in a study of blood T cells in healthy people across ages. A sample-barcoded 5' primer and a J-beta primer mix were used in a second PCR of about 6 to 12 cycles. MiXCR was run by TCRdb on the 5' RACE reads, yielding one entry per CDR3 protein. The sample shows 650,000 to 1,000,000 distinct CDR3 sequences, 35% to 40% of them seen only once. Sequences were obtained from blood. All receptors come from a man between 18 and 35 years old in good health.

The J gene is TRBJ2-1, the V gene TRBV28; 10 bases line up with TRBD1. Trimming at V came to 4 bases and at J to 6 bases, leaving 9 bases not matched to a gene. The germline V gene has CDR1 MDHEN and CDR2 SYDVKM. The CDR3 is made up of 16 amino acids. The CDR3 nucleotides are TGTGCCAGCAGTTCCCCCGGGACAGGGGTACCCAATGAGCAGTTCTTC. Residues: CASSSPGTGVPNEQFF. The entire variable domain, with the rest obtained from reference TRBV28 and TRBJ2-1, is as follows: DVKVTQSSRYLVKRTGEKVFLECVQDMDHENMFWYRQDPGLGLRLIYFSYDVKMKEKGDIPEGYSVSREKKERFSLILESASTNQTSMYLCASSSPGTGVPNEQFFGPGTRLTVL.

In its sample, this clonotype was seen a few times. The CDR3 nucleotides read TGTGCCAGCAGCTTAGGCCCAGCGGGTGGGGAGACCCAGTACTTC. Its translation is CASSLGPAGGETQYF. The chain has TRBV7-2 and TRBJ2-5; perhaps TRBD2 as D (6 bases). Looked up from germline, CDR1 is SGHTA and CDR2 is FQGNSA. The CDR3 has 15 amino acids. Trimming left V 1 base short and J 5 bases short, with 14 bases between. Combining the CDR3 with reference TRBV7-2 and TRBJ2-5 gives the whole variable domain GAGVSQSPSNKVTEKGKDVELRCDPISGHTALYWYRQSLGQGLEFLIYFQGNSAPDKSGLPSDRFSAERTGGSVSTLTIQRTQQEDSAVYLCASSLGPAGGETQYFGPGTRLLVL.

This clonotype occurred a few times. J is TRBJ1-4 and V is TRBV2, with D possibly matching TRBD1 (6 bases). CDR1 is SNHLY and CDR2 is FYNNEI in the germline V gene. This CDR3 contains 14 residues. Trimming pared 7 bases from V and 7 bases from J, leaving 16 bases between. CDR3 loop: CASTTDSKVEKLFF. Written as DNA, the CDR3 is TGTGCCAGCACTACGGACAGCAAGGTTGAAAAACTGTTTTTT.

This clonotype was seen ten or more times. The V call is TRBV20-1, the J call TRBJ2-5; 9 bases are shared with TRBD1. Trimming took 5 bases from V and 0 from J; bases not matched to a gene: 10. The germline V gene has CDR1 DFQATT and CDR2 SNEGSKA (reference sequence). CDR3 size: 16 residues. CDR3 amino acids: CSAPGRGQGNQETQYF. In nucleotides, the CDR3 is TGCAGTGCTCCTGGGAGGGGACAGGGAAACCAAGAGACCCAGTACTTC.

CDR3 amino acids: CASSVGGQDTQYF. CDR3 DNA: TGTGCCAGCAGCGTAGGCGGTCAGGATACGCAGTATTTT. J is TRBJ2-3 and V is TRBV7-3; D uncertain. The germline CDR1 and CDR2 sequences are SGHTA and FQGTGA. This CDR3 is built from 13 residues. V was cut by 5 bases and J by 6 bases, with 12 bases left in between.

The rearrangement links TRBV7-3 to TRBJ1-1; 12 nucleotides line up with TRBD1. CDR3 length equals 16 residues. J gave up 5 bases and V 2 bases, and 6 bases lay outside the gene matches. Germline CDR1 SGHTA, CDR2 FQGTGA. The CDR3 DNA reads TGTGCCAGCAGCTTACGGGGACAGGGGGCCGGGACTGAAGCTTTCTTT. Protein sequence: CASSLRGQGAGTEAFF.

V is TRBV7-2 and J is TRBJ1-2; D remains unclear. Germline values: CDR1 SGHTA, CDR2 FQGNSA. The V end was cut by 5 bases, the J end by 2 bases, with 21 bases between. The CDR3 is 17 residues long. The DNA for the CDR3 is TGTGCCAGCAGCCCCCCGTTTGGGGAATATACCAACTATGGCTACACCTTC. It is translated as CASSPPFGEYTNYGYTF.

With regard to this clonotype: This clone may be a read error of a much larger clone one base away. The chain employs TRBV12-3 or TRBV12-4 and TRBJ2-7; no clear D. V was cut by 4 bases and J by 3 bases, with 10 bases left in between. This CDR3 spans 13 amino acids. CDR3 sequence (DNA): TGTGCCAGCAGTTGGCATAAGATCTACGAGCAGTACTTC. It encodes CASSWHKIYEQYF.

This chain uses TRBV4-1 with TRBJ2-1; 10 positions agree with TRBD1. The CDR3 runs 15 residues. Germline trimming cut 5 bases from V and 5 bases from J; bases unmatched to any gene: 6. Germline CDR1 is MGHRA and CDR2 is YSYEKL. The CDR3 is CASSWGQGSDNEQFF. CDR3 nucleotide sequence: TGCGCCAGCAGCTGGGGACAGGGGTCCGACAATGAGCAGTTCTTC.

The rearrangement uses TRBV12-3 or TRBV12-4 and TRBJ1-2; 7 bases align to TRBD1. CDR3 length equals 14 residues. Trimming removed 3 bases from V and 7 bases from J; junction bases left unmatched: 8. The CDR3 protein is CASSFRDRQCGYTF. CDR3 DNA: TGTGCCAGCAGTTTTAGGGACAGACAGTGTGGCTACACCTTC.

This clonotype was seen a few times. The chain uses TRBV20-1 and TRBJ2-5; no firm D call. CDR3 length: 13 residues. CDR1 is DFQATT and CDR2 is SNEGSKA in the germline V gene (reference sequence). Deletions cut 4 bases from V and 0 bases from J, with 9 bases between. The CDR3 spells CSAIGPYQETQYF. CDR3 nucleotide sequence: TGCAGTGCTATCGGGCCCTACCAAGAGACCCAGTACTTC.

The chain employs TRBV5-1 and TRBJ2-7; D gene uncertain. Germline values: CDR1 SGHRS, CDR2 YFSETQ. CDR3 length: 13 amino acids. With 4 bases removed from V and 3 bases from J, the gap between germline ends came to 11 bases. CDR3 DNA sequence: TGCGCCAGCAGCCCGGATAATCACTACGAGCAGTACTTC. The encoded protein is CASSPDNHYEQYF.

This clonotype came up many times. The chain links TRBV27 to TRBJ2-1, with 7 positions matching TRBD2. The CDR3 length is 15 residues. Germline CDR1 MNHEY, CDR2 SMNVEV (reference sequence). With 6 bases clipped from V and 0 bases from J, the junction kept 5 bases outside the gene matches. The CDR3 reads CASSVSSGSYNEQFF. CDR3 nucleotides: TGTGCCAGCAGCGTCTCTAGCGGCTCCTACAATGAGCAGTTCTTC.

This clonotype was seen at least ten times. The chain couples TRBV9 to TRBJ2-5, with D possibly being TRBD1 (6 bases). This CDR3 contains 12 residues. Trimming shortened V by 5 bases and J by 5 bases, and 10 bases separated the two germline ends. Germline loops: CDR1 SGDLS, CDR2 YYNGEE. The CDR3 sequence is CASSRQGETQYF. CDR3 in DNA: TGTGCCAGCAGTCGTCAGGGGGAGACCCAGTACTTC.

CDR3 coding DNA: TGTGCCAGCAGCCAAGATCGCTCTGAGGAGAATACGCAGTATTTT. Protein: CASSQDRSEENTQYF. The chain carries TRBV3-1 and TRBJ2-3, with D uncertain. Trimming took 0 bases from V and 7 from J, leaving 14 bases between them. The CDR3 runs to 15 residues. The germline V gene has CDR1 LGHDT and CDR2 YNNKEL (reference sequence).

This rearrangement joins TRBV18 to TRBJ1-1, with D possibly matching TRBD1 (5 bases). V gave up 4 bases and J gave up 5 bases, with 11 bases separating them. Germline lookup yields CDR1 KGHSH and CDR2 LQKENI. The CDR3 extends over 13 amino acids. The CDR3 DNA reads TGTGCCAGCTCACAAGGGGTAAGGACTGAAGCTTTCTTT. Residues: CASSQGVRTEAFF.

This clonotype was counted between two and nine times. The genes are TRBV10-3 and TRBJ2-3; perhaps D is TRBD1 or TRBD2 (5 bases each). Germline values: CDR1 ENHRY, CDR2 SYGVKD. CDR3 length: 16 residues. Trimming stripped 0 bases from V and 9 bases from J, with 19 bases between. The DNA of the CDR3 is TGTGCCATCAGTGAGTCCGACCTAGCCCGGGGCTCGACGCAGTATTTT. It yields the protein CAISESDLARGSTQYF.

The V gene is TRBV12-3 or TRBV12-4, the J gene TRBJ2-1; 14 bases map to TRBD2. The CDR3 extends over 17 amino acids. Trimming cost V 1 base and J 14 bases; bases outside gene matches: 13. CDR3 amino acids: CASSLGQPTSGGATEFF. The CDR3 region has the DNA TGTGCCAGCAGTTTAGGGCAACCGACTAGCGGGGGGGCCACGGAGTTCTTC.

This clonotype came up a few times. V usage is TRBV2 and J usage is TRBJ1-2; no clear D. Germline V lookup: CDR1 SNHLY, CDR2 FYNNEI. V was cut by 3 bases and J by 8 bases, with 7 bases left in between. This CDR3 spans 11 amino acids. The CDR3 sequence is CASSDAGGYTF. CDR3 DNA sequence: TGTGCCAGCAGTGACGCCGGAGGCTACACCTTC. The full variable domain, completed using reference TRBV2 and TRBJ1-2, is EPEVTQTPSHQVTQMGQEVILRCVPISNHLYFYWYRQILGQKVEFLVSFYNNEISEKSEIFDDQFSVERPDGSNFTLKIRSTKLEDSAMYFCASSDAGGYTFGSGTRLTVV.